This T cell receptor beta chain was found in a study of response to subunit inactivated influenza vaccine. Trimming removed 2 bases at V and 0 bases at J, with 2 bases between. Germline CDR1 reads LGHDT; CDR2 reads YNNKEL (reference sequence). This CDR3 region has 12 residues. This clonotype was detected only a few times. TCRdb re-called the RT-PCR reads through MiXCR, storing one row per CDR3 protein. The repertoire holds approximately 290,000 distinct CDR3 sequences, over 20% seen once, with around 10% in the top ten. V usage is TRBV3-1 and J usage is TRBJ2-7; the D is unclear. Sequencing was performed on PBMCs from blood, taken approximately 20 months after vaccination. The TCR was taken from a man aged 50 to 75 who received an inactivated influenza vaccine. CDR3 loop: CASSQLSYEQYF. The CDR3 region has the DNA TGTGCCAGCAGCCAACTCTCCTACGAGCAGTACTTC.